Sequencing of this T cell receptor (beta chain) was carried out in a study of cytomegalovirus exposure and HLA in healthy donors. The PCR employed 60 Vbeta primers together with 13 Jbeta primers. Sequencing used immunoSEQ multiplex PCR; TCRdb keeps in-frame clones, though not all of them. Of about 110,000 clones listed, 76% are singletons. Whole-study findings and limits: Some TCR beta chains (roughly 160 of them) were listed as cytomegalovirus-associated. In a later analysis, TCR beta V- and J-gene trimming showed a link to a missense DCLRE1C variant. Evidence from a later analysis indicated that most CMV-associated TCR beta chains looked HLA-restricted.

Looked up from germline, CDR1 is SGHRS and CDR2 is YFSETQ. CDR3 length equals 14 residues. V gave up 0 bases and J gave up 4 bases, with 11 bases separating them. This clone was seen a few times. Its antigen remains unidentified. The clonotype originates from a man younger than 40 in good health and CMV-seropositive. The chain uses TRBV5-1 and TRBJ2-7, with D perhaps TRBD1 (7 bases). Sequencing was done on a sample of PBMCs. The CDR3 is CASSLGQGGYEQYF. For the CDR3, the DNA is TGCGCCAGCAGCTTGGGACAGGGAGGATACGAGCAGTACTTC. The variable domain in full, completed from reference TRBV5-1 and TRBJ2-7, reads KAGVTQTPRYLIKTRGQQVTLSCSPISGHRSVSWYQQTPGQGLQFLFEYFSETQRNKGNFPGRFSGRQFSNSRSEMNVSTLELGDSALYLCASSLGQGGYEQYFGPGTRLTVT.